A single sample is the source of the 28 T cell receptor beta chains below, sequenced in a study of neurological immune-mediated disorders. TCRdb ran MiXCR on the 5' RACE reads and lists one entry per CDR3 protein. The table includes about 18,000 distinct CDR3 sequences, 14% detected once. Sequencing input: CD4+ T cells from blood. The receptors were sampled from a woman aged 55-69 years with HTLV-1-associated myelopathy (HAM/TSP).

The table lists this clonotype with many counts. V usage is TRBV7-9 and J usage is TRBJ1-2; 7 nucleotides match TRBD1. V shed 2 bases and J 8 bases; nucleotides not matched to a gene: 2. Per the germline V gene, CDR1 is SEHNR and CDR2 is FQNEAQ (reference sequence). The CDR3 length is 12 residues. CDR3 residues: CASSLIRGGYTF. The CDR3 DNA follows: TGTGCCAGCAGCTTAATCAGGGGGGGCTACACCTTC.

In its sample, this clonotype was seen many times. The chain recombines TRBV7-9 with TRBJ2-1, with 9 bases matching TRBD2. The CDR3 runs 14 residues. Germline trimming cut 3 bases from V and 8 bases from J; bases unmatched to any gene: 5. CDR1 is SEHNR and CDR2 is FQNEAQ in the germline V gene (reference sequence). The CDR3, as DNA: TGTGCCAGCAGCTTGGCTAGCGGGAAGGATGAGCAGTTCTTC. As protein: CASSLASGKDEQFF.

This clonotype was counted many times. This chain connects TRBV5-1 to TRBJ1-5; D gene uncertain. The V gene's germline CDR1 is SGHRS and CDR2 YFSETQ. The CDR3 is 15 amino acids. With 0 bases removed from V and 7 bases from J, the gap between germline ends came to 14 bases. The CDR3 DNA reads TGCGCCAGCAGCTTGGCCGGCACGGCGGGGCAGCCCCAGCATTTT. Residues: CASSLAGTAGQPQHF.

This clonotype was observed at least ten times. The CDR3 DNA reads TGTGCCAGCAGCCCCAGGACTAGTTACACCGGGGAGCTGTTTTTT. Translated, it gives CASSPRTSYTGELFF. This chain uses TRBV7-2 with TRBJ2-2, with TRBD2 identical over 7 bases. This CDR3 comprises 15 residues. Trimming took 5 bases from V and 3 from J; bases not matched to a gene: 6. Germline CDR1 SGHTA, CDR2 FQGNSA.

This clonotype was observed many times. The V and J genes are TRBV5-1 and TRBJ1-6; 8 bases are shared with TRBD1. CDR3 length: 14 residues. Unmatched junction bases numbered 8, after V lost 6 bases and J lost 9 bases. Germline lookup yields CDR1 SGHRS and CDR2 YFSETQ. This CDR3 is CASTPGTGGSPLHF. CDR3 coding DNA: TGCGCCAGCACGCCTGGGACAGGCGGTTCACCCCTCCACTTT.

This clonotype has ten or more counts. V and J are TRBV5-1 and TRBJ1-1; 7 bases agree with TRBD1. Losses at the gene ends were 0 bases for V and 1 base for J; bases not matched to a gene: 3. Germline loops: CDR1 SGHRS, CDR2 YFSETQ. The CDR3 extends over 15 amino acids. For the CDR3, the DNA is TGCGCCAGCAGCTTGGCCGGGACAGAGAACACTGAAGCTTTCTTT. This sequence encodes CASSLAGTENTEAFF.

This clonotype is medium-sized. The chain joins TRBV7-8 to TRBJ1-2, with 7 positions matching TRBD1. V gave up 5 bases and J gave up 3 bases; unmatched junction bases: 6. This CDR3 has 14 residues. Germline assignment: CDR1 SGHVS and CDR2 FQNEAQ. This CDR3 reads CASSEDRSHYGYTF. The CDR3 nucleotides are TGTGCCAGCAGCGAGGACAGGTCGCACTATGGCTACACCTTC.

This clonotype was counted many times. V gene TRBV14 combines with J gene TRBJ1-1; D call uncertain. CDR3 length: 13 amino acids. V lost 1 base to trimming and J lost 4 bases, with 7 bases between them. CDR1 SGHDN and CDR2 FVKESK come from the germline V gene. CDR3 in DNA: TGTGCCAGCAGCCAAGTATCGGGCACTGAAGCTTTCTTT. It translates to CASSQVSGTEAFF.

This clonotype was found many times. The V call is TRBV29-1, the J call TRBJ1-1, with TRBD1 matching 9 bases. V trimming: 6 bases; J trimming: 4 bases; junction bases outside the gene matches: 3. The CDR3 length is 12 residues. Germline V gene sequence: CDR1 SQVTM, CDR2 ANQGSEA. The CDR3 DNA is TGCAGCGTGGGACAGGGTGGCACTGAAGCTTTCTTT. Encoded protein: CSVGQGGTEAFF.

There are many counts of this clonotype. This chain connects TRBV10-3 to TRBJ2-1; a weak D match, TRBD2 (6 bases). Germline assignment: CDR1 ENHRY and CDR2 SYGVKD. The CDR3 extends over 14 amino acids. V was cut by 3 bases and J by 4 bases, with 10 bases left in between. The DNA for the CDR3 is TGTGCCATCAGTGACGGTAGCGGTTACAATGAGCAGTTCTTC. It is translated as CAISDGSGYNEQFF.

By share, this clonotype ranks as medium-sized. The rearrangement uses TRBV12-3 or TRBV12-4 and TRBJ1-5; D is uncertain. The CDR3 extends over 14 amino acids. Trimming removed 2 bases at V and 2 bases at J, with 7 bases between. CDR3 region: CASSLSRGNQPQHF. The CDR3 coding sequence is TGTGCCAGCAGTTTATCTAGGGGCAATCAGCCCCAGCATTTT.

This clonotype appeared many times. V is TRBV6-5 and J is TRBJ1-2, with TRBD1 matching 7 bases. V gave up 6 bases and J gave up 7 bases; unmatched junction bases: 8. Per germline, CDR1 MNHEY and CDR2 SVGAGI. The CDR3 is 13 amino acids. The CDR3 is CASSPGQRGGYTF. CDR3 sequence (DNA): TGTGCCAGCAGCCCGGGACAGCGAGGTGGCTACACCTTC.

This clonotype occurred many times. The chain couples TRBV20-1 to TRBJ2-2; TRBD1 aligns across 7 bases. The germline CDR1 and CDR2 sequences are DFQATT and SNEGSKA (reference sequence). CDR3 length equals 17 residues. The V segment lost 2 bases and the J segment 0 bases; nucleotides outside the gene matches: 9. The CDR3 DNA is TGCAGTGCTAGATCCCGTCGTACAGGGGCGAACACCGGGGAGCTGTTTTTT. It translates to CSARSRRTGANTGELFF.

This clonotype was seen many times. V is TRBV27 and J is TRBJ2-3; tentatively, D is TRBD2 (6 bases). V was clipped by 3 bases and J by 5 bases, with 9 bases between them. This CDR3 has 13 residues. The germline V gene encodes CDR1 MNHEY and CDR2 SMNVEV (reference sequence). CDR3 bases: TGTGCCAGCAGTTTTATGGGGGGAGATACGCAGTATTTT. It encodes CASSFMGGDTQYF.

This clonotype was counted ten times or more. The chain joins TRBV6-1 to TRBJ2-7, with a weak D call TRBD1 (5 bases). CDR1 and CDR2 from the germline V gene are MNHNS and SASEGT. CDR3 size: 14 residues. V was shortened by 0 bases and J by 3 bases, with 9 bases between the two germline ends. In DNA form, the CDR3 reads TGTGCCAGCAGTGAAGCTCCAGGGCGCTACGAGCAGTACTTC. This codes for CASSEAPGRYEQYF.

This clonotype was counted ten times or more. The chain combines TRBV11-3 with TRBJ2-4; 7 positions agree with TRBD2. The CDR3 is made up of 20 amino acids. CDR1 is SGHNT, CDR2 YENEEA, per germline. V was clipped by 0 bases and J by 0 bases; unmatched bases: 14. The CDR3 is CASSLDSPWGGTLAKNIQYF. As DNA, the CDR3 is TGTGCCAGCAGCTTAGACTCCCCGTGGGGAGGGACTCTAGCCAAAAACATTCAGTACTTC.

At least ten counts were recorded for this clonotype. The rearrangement uses TRBV5-1 and TRBJ2-7, with D possibly called TRBD1 or TRBD2 (5 bases each). The ends were cut back, 3 bases at V and 7 bases at J, with 20 bases in the middle. This CDR3 is built from 15 residues. Germline V gene sequence: CDR1 SGHRS, CDR2 YFSETQ. CDR3 bases: TGCGCCAGCAGCTCTGCTCCGGGACCCCTTTTAGAGCAGTACTTC. Amino acids: CASSSAPGPLLEQYF.

The table lists this clonotype with many counts. The genes are TRBV18 and TRBJ1-6; 8 bases match TRBD1. CDR3 size: 15 residues. Germline-derived CDR1 and CDR2 are KGHSH and LQKENI. V lost 5 bases and J lost 8; bases outside the gene matches: 8. The CDR3: CASSARTGSDSPLHF. The CDR3, as DNA: TGTGCCAGCTCAGCCAGGACAGGGTCGGATTCACCCCTCCACTTT.

This clonotype was counted ten times or more. The DNA of the CDR3 is TGCAGCGCACAGGGGGCCCCTTACGAGCAGTACTTC. Translated: CSAQGAPYEQYF. This rearrangement joins TRBV29-1 to TRBJ2-7; 9 nucleotides match TRBD1. This CDR3 is 12 amino acids long. Germline values: CDR1 SQVTM, CDR2 ANQGSEA. J lost 4 bases, V lost 7 bases, and 5 bases had no gene match.

Ten or more counts support this clonotype. The V call is TRBV5-1, the J call TRBJ2-3; TRBD2 is a possible D gene (6 bases). This CDR3 region has 17 residues. V dropped 0 bases and J dropped 2 bases, with 16 bases sitting between them. The germline gives CDR1 SGHRS, CDR2 YFSETQ. The chain's CDR3 is CASSLAAGLEYTDTQYF. The CDR3, as DNA: TGCGCCAGCAGCTTGGCCGCGGGACTCGAGTACACAGATACGCAGTATTTT.

In this sample, this clonotype turned up many times. V usage is TRBV7-2 and J usage is TRBJ1-6; D not certain. Trimming took off 2 bases at V and 7 bases at J, with 12 bases between the two ends. Germline V gene data show CDR1 as SGHTA and CDR2 as FQGNSA. The CDR3 has 15 amino acids. CDR3: CASSLNRPHNSPLHF. The CDR3 DNA follows: TGTGCCAGCAGCTTAAACCGCCCACACAATTCACCCCTCCACTTT. The variable domain in full, completed from reference TRBV7-2 and TRBJ1-6, reads GAGVSQSPSNKVTEKGKDVELRCDPISGHTALYWYRQSLGQGLEFLIYFQGNSAPDKSGLPSDRFSAERTGGSVSTLTIQRTQQEDSAVYLCASSLNRPHNSPLHFGNGTRLTVT.

This clonotype was found many times. The chain links TRBV5-6 to TRBJ1-2; the match to TRBD1 covers 9 bases. This CDR3 comprises 17 residues. V was clipped by 4 bases and J by 5 bases; unmatched bases: 15. Germline CDR1 reads SGHDT; CDR2 reads YYEEEE. The CDR3 protein is CASSPSPGTGMAYGYTF. CDR3 DNA: TGTGCCAGCAGCCCCAGTCCCGGGACAGGGATGGCATATGGCTACACCTTC.

This clonotype is classed as medium-sized (0.01 to 0.1%). V is TRBV10-3 and J is TRBJ2-7; TRBD2 might be the D (7 bases). The CDR3 contains 17 residues. V lost 1 base to trimming and J lost 4 bases, with 20 bases between them. Germline V gene sequence: CDR1 ENHRY, CDR2 SYGVKD. The CDR3 here is CAISEFPPWGGRYEQYF. CDR3 in DNA: TGTGCCATCAGTGAGTTCCCTCCCTGGGGGGGGCGATACGAGCAGTACTTC.

This clonotype occurred many times. This chain joins TRBV5-5 and TRBJ1-2; D uncertain. This CDR3 is 14 amino acids long. Germline assignment: CDR1 SGHKS and CDR2 YYEKEE (reference sequence). V shed 0 bases and J shed 4 bases, with 10 bases lying between them. CDR3 nucleotides: TGTGCCAGCAGCTTGGAGGGATTCGCCTATGGCTACACCTTC. Translating gives CASSLEGFAYGYTF.

This clonotype showed up many times. The chain links TRBV20-1 to TRBJ2-1, with D tentatively TRBD2 (6 bases). This CDR3 comprises 12 residues. Germline CDR1 is DFQATT and CDR2 is SNEGSKA (reference sequence). V lost 6 bases and J lost 7, with 13 bases in between. The CDR3 sequence is CSAPGLNNEQFF. The DNA of the CDR3 is TGCAGTGCCCCGGGACTGAATAATGAGCAGTTCTTC.

Judged by abundance, this clonotype is medium-sized (0.01 to 0.1%). This chain joins TRBV20-1 and TRBJ2-7, with 7 nucleotides matching TRBD1. Germline loops: CDR1 DFQATT, CDR2 SNEGSKA (reference sequence). With V trimmed by 1 base and J by 2 bases, 8 bases remained unmatched. The CDR3 has 15 residues. CDR3 sequence reads: CSARGGGRGAYEQYF. The DNA of the CDR3 is TGCAGTGCTAGAGGAGGGGGCCGGGGAGCCTACGAGCAGTACTTC.

In its sample, this clonotype was seen once. The DNA is omitted, as the CDR3 cannot be located on it reliably, and the CDR3 follows TCRdb's listing. The genes are TRBV5-1 and TRBJ1-1; the table's D call, TRBD1, has no DNA check behind it. Per the germline V gene, CDR1 is SGHRS and CDR2 is YFSETQ. 17 amino acids form the CDR3, both terminal residues included. The CDR3 region is CASSFYICSANRDEAFF.

This clonotype was counted at least ten times. The V and J genes are TRBV20-1 and TRBJ2-3, with 16 bases identical to TRBD2. Germline CDR1 is DFQATT and CDR2 is SNEGSKA (reference sequence). The CDR3 is made up of 16 amino acids. J gave up 5 bases and V 2 bases, and 4 bases lay outside the gene matches. The CDR3, as DNA: TGCAGTGCTAGATCGGGACTAGCGGGAGGGGTAGATACGCAGTATTTT. Translating gives CSARSGLAGGVDTQYF.